This T cell receptor (beta chain) was observed in a study of T-cell reconstitution after alpha-beta-depleted transplantation in children. The library targeted TCRbeta and was prepared with unique molecular identifiers. TCRdb itself ran the PCR reads through MiXCR, one entry per CDR3 protein. The table lists 350,000 to 450,000 distinct CDR3 sequences, just over 20% of them singletons. The CDR3 contains 13 residues. Germline assignment: CDR1 SGDLS and CDR2 YYNGEE. The V gene end was trimmed by 0 bases and the J gene end by 4 bases; junction bases not matched to a gene: 0. This clonotype was recorded many times.

The input for sequencing was PBMCs from the stem cell graft donor, taken from the stem cell graft. The chain is built from TRBV9 and TRBJ1-1; TRBD1 agrees at 7 bases. This clonotype was sampled from a human donor who donated a stem cell graft to a child with acute myeloid leukemia. CDR3 in DNA: TGTGCCAGCAGCGTAGGGACAGGCACTGAAGCTTTCTTT. This sequence encodes CASSVGTGTEAFF.